The 25 T cell receptor beta chains in this list originate from one sample, sequenced in a study of response to subunit inactivated influenza vaccine. MiXCR, run by TCRdb on the RT-PCR reads, gives a single entry per CDR3 protein. The sample lists some 500,000 distinct CDR3 sequences; around 25% were seen once. Sequencing was performed on CD4+ T cells sorted from PBMCs, taken more than 4 days after vaccination. All receptors derive from a man over 45 who received an inactivated influenza vaccine.

The count of this clonotype is one. This chain uses TRBV9 with TRBJ2-1, with 10 bases that match TRBD1. The V and J ends lost 3 bases and 3 bases, in that order; junction bases with no gene match: 3. Germline CDR1 reads SGDLS; CDR2 reads YYNGEE. The CDR3 has 15 amino acids. The DNA for the CDR3 is TGTGCCAGCAGCGCAGGACAGGGGGACTACAATGAGCAGTTCTTC. Translated: CASSAGQGDYNEQFF.

The chain couples TRBV20-1 to TRBJ2-1; 11 bases fit TRBD2. The CDR3 consists of 14 residues. Per germline, CDR1 DFQATT and CDR2 SNEGSKA (reference sequence). V dropped 5 bases and J dropped 4; count of bases not matched to a gene: 4. As DNA, the CDR3 is TGCAGTGCTCCGACTAGCGGGGCTTACAATGAGCAGTTCTTC. Its protein is CSAPTSGAYNEQFF.

The chain employs TRBV5-1 and TRBJ1-6; D is uncertain. CDR1 and CDR2 from the germline V gene are SGHRS and YFSETQ. Trimming pared 0 bases from V and 0 bases from J, leaving 7 bases between. The CDR3 consists of 16 residues. The CDR3 DNA reads as TGCGCCAGCAGCTTGGGGGGATTCTCCTATAATTCACCCCTCCACTTT. As protein: CASSLGGFSYNSPLHF.

The table lists this clonotype with a few counts. The chain is built from TRBV12-3 or TRBV12-4 and TRBJ2-5; D possibly corresponds to TRBD1 (6 bases). The V and J ends lost 0 bases and 4 bases respectively, with 9 bases between them. The CDR3 has 14 residues. Written as DNA, the CDR3 is TGTGCCAGCAGTTTAGCGAACAGGGTAGAGACCCAGTACTTC. The encoded protein is CASSLANRVETQYF.

This clonotype was counted a few times. The chain links TRBV19 to TRBJ2-3; D may be TRBD1 or TRBD2 (7 bases each). The V and J ends lost 3 bases and 6 bases respectively, with 16 bases between them. The CDR3 is 15 residues long. Germline V gives CDR1 LNHDA, CDR2 SQIVND (reference sequence). The CDR3 DNA is TGTGCCAGTAGTATTTCGACTAGCAGGGGGGATACGCAGTATTTT. Amino acid sequence: CASSISTSRGDTQYF.

This clonotype came up a few times. The rearrangement joins TRBV5-1 to TRBJ2-5; D uncertain. CDR3 length: 17 residues. The V end lost 3 bases, the J end lost 5 bases, and 23 bases lay between the germline ends. CDR1 and CDR2 (germline): SGHRS, YFSETQ. The CDR3 nucleotides are TGCGCCAGCAGCTCTACCTCCGCCCTGGACGGGCGGGAGACCCAGTACTTC. It translates to CASSSTSALDGRETQYF.

The chain links TRBV15 to TRBJ2-5, with TRBD1 matching over 7 bases. J was trimmed by 5 bases and V by 4 bases; bases with no gene match: 7. Germline V CDR1 and CDR2: LNHNV, YYDKDF (reference sequence). CDR3 length equals 14 residues. DNA for the CDR3: TGTGCCACCAGCACCAGACAGGGTTCGGAGACCCAGTACTTC. Translated, it gives CATSTRQGSETQYF.

The gene calls are TRBV20-1 and TRBJ1-4, with D uncertain. V was cut by 6 bases and J by 6 bases, with 11 bases left in between. The CDR3 totals 12 residues. The germline V gene has CDR1 DFQATT and CDR2 SNEGSKA (reference sequence). DNA for the CDR3: TGCAGTGCCTCCTGGAGATATGAAAAACTGTTTTTT. Its translation is CSASWRYEKLFF.

In its sample, this clonotype was seen a few times. The rearrangement uses TRBV14 and TRBJ2-3; D gene ambiguous. Germline loops: CDR1 SGHDN, CDR2 FVKESK. The V end was cut by 4 bases, the J end by 9 bases, with 11 bases between. The CDR3 spans 12 residues. The CDR3 sequence is CASSPLGTTQYF. The CDR3 region has the DNA TGTGCCAGCAGCCCGCTAGGCACGACGCAGTATTTT.

The chain links TRBV10-3 to TRBJ2-7; the D gene is possibly TRBD1 (5 bases). The CDR3 is made up of 15 amino acids. Deletions cut 0 bases from V and 2 bases from J, with 11 bases between. Germline values: CDR1 ENHRY, CDR2 SYGVKD. In DNA form, the CDR3 reads TGTGCCATCAGTGAGTCGTCTGGGGCCACCTACGAGCAGTACTTC. Protein product: CAISESSGATYEQYF.

The chain recombines TRBV5-6 with TRBJ1-2; no firm D call. Trimming shortened V by 2 bases and J by 0 bases, and 8 bases separated the two germline ends. CDR1 is SGHDT, CDR2 YYEEEE, per germline. There are 14 residues in the CDR3. CDR3 nucleotides: TGTGCCAGCAGCTTCCCAGGACCTAACTATGGCTACACCTTC. Its protein is CASSFPGPNYGYTF.

The chain recombines TRBV2 with TRBJ2-1; 8 bases match TRBD2. This CDR3 comprises 16 residues. Per the germline V gene, CDR1 is SNHLY and CDR2 is FYNNEI. J was trimmed by 10 bases and V by 0 bases; bases with no gene match: 11. The CDR3 spells CASSEARTSLGGEQFF. The CDR3 bases are TGTGCCAGCAGTGAAGCGAGGACTAGCTTGGGGGGGGAGCAGTTCTTC. Full variable domain (missing parts from reference TRBV2 and TRBJ2-1): EPEVTQTPSHQVTQMGQEVILRCVPISNHLYFYWYRQILGQKVEFLVSFYNNEISEKSEIFDDQFSVERPDGSNFTLKIRSTKLEDSAMYFCASSEARTSLGGEQFFGPGTRLTVL.

The genes are TRBV7-2 and TRBJ2-3; possibly TRBD1 or TRBD2 for D (5 bases each). The CDR3 consists of 17 residues. Trimming stripped 0 bases from V and 2 bases from J, with 15 bases between. CDR1 and CDR2 from the germline V gene are SGHTA and FQGNSA. The CDR3 here is CASSLAGRQTVTDTQYF. In DNA, the CDR3 is TGTGCCAGCAGCTTAGCGGGGAGACAGACAGTCACAGATACGCAGTATTTT.

The chain links TRBV6-5 to TRBJ2-3, with TRBD2 matching over 7 bases. After removal of 4 bases from V and 3 bases from J, the junction contained 10 bases not matched to a gene. Germline V gives CDR1 MNHEY, CDR2 SVGAGI. The CDR3 is 16 amino acids. For the CDR3, the DNA is TGTGCCAGCAGTTCCCTCGGGCGGGAGTGGACAGATACGCAGTATTTT. This translates into CASSSLGREWTDTQYF.

This clonotype was detected only a few times. The chain has TRBV6-2 or TRBV6-3 and TRBJ1-5; 8 bases are shared with TRBD1. The CDR3 is made up of 15 amino acids. The V gene end was trimmed by 5 bases and the J gene end by 5 bases; junction bases not matched to a gene: 8. Germline-derived CDR1 and CDR2 are MNHEY and SVGEGT. DNA for the CDR3: TGTGCCAGCAGTGCCGATTACAGGGGGTATCAGCCCCAGCATTTT. It is translated as CASSADYRGYQPQHF.

V gene TRBV20-1 combines with J gene TRBJ1-6, with 7 bases identical to TRBD1. Trimming removed 5 bases from V and 10 bases from J; junction bases left unmatched: 11. The CDR3 extends over 14 amino acids. Germline V CDR1 and CDR2: DFQATT, SNEGSKA (reference sequence). CDR3 nucleotides: TGCAGTGCTCAAAAGACAGGGCCAGTCTCACCCCTCCACTTT. Its protein is CSAQKTGPVSPLHF.

The chain employs TRBV5-1 and TRBJ2-1, with 8 bases aligning to TRBD2. CDR1 and CDR2 (germline): SGHRS, YFSETQ. Germline trimming cut 4 bases from V and 3 bases from J; bases unmatched to any gene: 15. This CDR3 has 18 amino acids. CDR3 sequence: CASSPVQYSGKIYNEQFF. The CDR3 bases are TGCGCCAGCAGCCCCGTCCAATATAGCGGGAAAATCTACAATGAGCAGTTCTTC.

This chain links TRBV12-3 or TRBV12-4 with TRBJ2-1; 7 bases match TRBD1. V gave up 5 bases and J gave up 10 bases; unmatched junction bases: 17. There are 16 residues in the CDR3. The chain's CDR3 is CASSHSSGQIFREQFF. CDR3 nucleotides: TGTGCCAGCAGTCACTCCTCGGGACAGATCTTCAGGGAGCAGTTCTTC.

The chain has TRBV6-1 and TRBJ1-4; D not resolved. With 6 bases removed from V and 2 bases from J, the gap between germline ends came to 10 bases. Germline-derived CDR1 and CDR2 are MNHNS and SASEGT. The CDR3 consists of 14 residues. This CDR3 is CASSRSQTNEKLFF. DNA for the CDR3: TGTGCCAGCAGCCGGAGTCAGACTAATGAAAAACTGTTTTTT.

The chain recombines TRBV2 with TRBJ2-1, with D perhaps TRBD1 (6 bases). Per germline, CDR1 SNHLY and CDR2 FYNNEI. Between the trimmed V and J ends, which lost 8 bases and 0 bases, there was a span of 8 bases. The CDR3 totals 13 residues. CDR3 residues: CASVQGSYNEQFF. DNA of the CDR3: TGTGCCAGCGTACAGGGCTCCTACAATGAGCAGTTCTTC.

In this sample, this clonotype turned up a few times. This chain joins TRBV7-6 and TRBJ2-3; possible D gene TRBD2, 6 bases. Germline V gene sequence: CDR1 SGHVS, CDR2 FNYEAQ. Trimming took off 1 base at V and 0 bases at J, with 17 bases between the two ends. The CDR3 extends over 18 amino acids. The CDR3 reads CASSLGSGGKSSTDTQYF. The CDR3 DNA reads as TGTGCCAGCAGCTTAGGGTCTGGCGGGAAATCTAGCACAGATACGCAGTATTTT.

This clonotype was detected a few times. The V and J genes are TRBV5-1 and TRBJ2-1, with D possibly TRBD1 on 5 matching bases. V was pared by 5 bases and J by 7 bases, with 13 bases between. CDR3 length: 13 amino acids. Looked up from germline, CDR1 is SGHRS and CDR2 is YFSETQ. Here the CDR3 DNA reads TGCGCCAGCAGTTTTCAGGGTTGGAATGAGCAGTTCTTC. Protein sequence: CASSFQGWNEQFF.

This clonotype was detected a few times. The gene calls are TRBV20-1 and TRBJ1-6; 11 positions match TRBD1. The CDR3 totals 14 residues. The trim removed 4 bases at V and 7 bases at J, leaving 3 bases unmatched. Germline V gene sequence: CDR1 DFQATT, CDR2 SNEGSKA (reference sequence). The CDR3 sequence is CSATGQGGNSPLHF. The CDR3 DNA is TGCAGTGCTACGGGACAGGGGGGAAATTCACCCCTCCACTTT.

The chain has TRBV4-2 and TRBJ2-6; D is possibly TRBD1 (5 bases). This CDR3 contains 17 residues. Trimming removed 0 bases from V and 1 base from J, with 10 bases in between. From germline, CDR1 is LGHNA and CDR2 YNFKEQ. Written as DNA, the CDR3 is TGTGCCAGCAGCCAAGATCGCCAGGGTTCTGGGGCCAACGTCCTGACTTTC. It is translated as CASSQDRQGSGANVLTF.

The rearrangement joins TRBV7-2 to TRBJ1-5, with a weak D call TRBD1 (6 bases). V was trimmed by 5 bases and J by 6 bases, leaving 17 bases between them. This CDR3 has 15 amino acids. CDR1 and CDR2 (germline): SGHTA, FQGNSA. CDR3 loop: CASSVVQGLGQPQHF. The CDR3 DNA follows: TGTGCCAGCAGCGTAGTACAGGGTCTCGGTCAGCCCCAGCATTTT.